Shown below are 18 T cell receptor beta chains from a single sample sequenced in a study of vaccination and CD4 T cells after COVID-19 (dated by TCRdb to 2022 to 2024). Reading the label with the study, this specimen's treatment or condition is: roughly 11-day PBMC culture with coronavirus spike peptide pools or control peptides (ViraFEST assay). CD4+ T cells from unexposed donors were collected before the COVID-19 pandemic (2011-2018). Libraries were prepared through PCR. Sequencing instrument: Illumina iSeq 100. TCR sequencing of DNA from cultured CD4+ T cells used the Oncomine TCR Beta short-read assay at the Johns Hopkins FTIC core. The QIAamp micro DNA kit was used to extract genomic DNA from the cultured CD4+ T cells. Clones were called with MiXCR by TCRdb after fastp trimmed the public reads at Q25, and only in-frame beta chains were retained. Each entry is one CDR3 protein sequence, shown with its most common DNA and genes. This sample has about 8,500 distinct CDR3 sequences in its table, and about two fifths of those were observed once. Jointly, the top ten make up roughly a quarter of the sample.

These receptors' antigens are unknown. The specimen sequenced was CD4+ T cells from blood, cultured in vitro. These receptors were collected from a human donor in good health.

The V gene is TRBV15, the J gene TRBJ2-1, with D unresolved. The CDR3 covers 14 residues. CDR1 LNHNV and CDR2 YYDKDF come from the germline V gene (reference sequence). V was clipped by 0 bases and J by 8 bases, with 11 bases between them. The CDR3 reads CATSRDGVEDEQFF. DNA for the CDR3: TGTGCCACCAGCAGAGATGGCGTCGAGGATGAGCAGTTCTTC.

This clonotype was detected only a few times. CDR3 nucleotides: TGTGCCAGCATTAGCGGGGGAAGCACAGATACGCAGTATTTT. Translated: CASISGGSTDTQYF. J is TRBJ2-3 and V is TRBV2; 9 bases are shared with TRBD2. The V gene's germline CDR1 is SNHLY and CDR2 FYNNEI. Trimming removed 7 bases from V and 0 bases from J; junction bases left unmatched: 2. This CDR3 region has 14 residues.

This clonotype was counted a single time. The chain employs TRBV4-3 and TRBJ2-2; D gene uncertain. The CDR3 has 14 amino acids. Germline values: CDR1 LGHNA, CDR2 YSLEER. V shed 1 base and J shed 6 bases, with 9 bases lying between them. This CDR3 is CASSQGLLSGELFF. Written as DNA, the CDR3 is TGCGCCAGCAGCCAAGGACTTCTTTCCGGGGAGCTGTTTTTT.

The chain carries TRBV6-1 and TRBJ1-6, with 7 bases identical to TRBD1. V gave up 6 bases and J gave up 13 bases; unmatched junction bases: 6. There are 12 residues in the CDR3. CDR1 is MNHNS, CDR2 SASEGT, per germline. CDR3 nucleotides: TGTGCCAGCAGATTCGACAGGGCGCCCCTCCACTTT. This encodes CASRFDRAPLHF.

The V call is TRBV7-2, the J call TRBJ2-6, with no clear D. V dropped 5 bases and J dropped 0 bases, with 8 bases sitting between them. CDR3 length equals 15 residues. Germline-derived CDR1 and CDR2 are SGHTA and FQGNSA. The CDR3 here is CASSPQLSGANVLTF. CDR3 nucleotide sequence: TGTGCCAGCAGCCCTCAACTCTCTGGGGCCAACGTCCTGACTTTC.

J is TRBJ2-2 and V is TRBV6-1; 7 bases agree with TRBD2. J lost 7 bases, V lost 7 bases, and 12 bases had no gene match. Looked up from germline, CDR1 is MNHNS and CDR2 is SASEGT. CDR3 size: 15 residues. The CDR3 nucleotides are TGTGCCAGCAACCGACTAGCCGTGCCATACGGGGAGCTGTTTTTT. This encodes CASNRLAVPYGELFF.

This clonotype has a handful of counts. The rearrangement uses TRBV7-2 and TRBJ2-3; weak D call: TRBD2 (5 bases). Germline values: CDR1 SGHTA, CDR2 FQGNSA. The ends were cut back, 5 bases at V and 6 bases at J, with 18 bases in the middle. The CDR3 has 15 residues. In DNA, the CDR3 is TGTGCCAGCAGCCCCGTCAATGTGCCGGGGGATACGCAGTATTTT. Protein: CASSPVNVPGDTQYF.

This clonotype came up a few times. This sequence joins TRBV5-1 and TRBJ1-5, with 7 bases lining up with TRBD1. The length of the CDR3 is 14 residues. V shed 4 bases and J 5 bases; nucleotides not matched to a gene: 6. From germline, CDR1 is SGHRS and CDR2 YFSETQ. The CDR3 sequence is CASSLGQVDQPQHF. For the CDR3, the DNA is TGCGCCAGCAGCCTCGGACAGGTCGATCAGCCCCAGCATTTT.

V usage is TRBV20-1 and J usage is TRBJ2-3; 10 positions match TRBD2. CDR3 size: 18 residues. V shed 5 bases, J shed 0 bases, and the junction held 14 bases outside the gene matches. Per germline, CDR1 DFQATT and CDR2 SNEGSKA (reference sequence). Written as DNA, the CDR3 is TGCAGTGCTCTCTCTCCCGGACTAGCGGAAACTAGCACAGATACGCAGTATTTT. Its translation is CSALSPGLAETSTDTQYF.

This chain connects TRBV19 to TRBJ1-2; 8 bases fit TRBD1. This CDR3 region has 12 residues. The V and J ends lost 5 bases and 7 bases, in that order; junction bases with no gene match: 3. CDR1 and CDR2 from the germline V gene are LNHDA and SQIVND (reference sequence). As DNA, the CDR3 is TGTGCCAGTAGTGTCGGACAGGGTGGCTACACCTTC. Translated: CASSVGQGGYTF.

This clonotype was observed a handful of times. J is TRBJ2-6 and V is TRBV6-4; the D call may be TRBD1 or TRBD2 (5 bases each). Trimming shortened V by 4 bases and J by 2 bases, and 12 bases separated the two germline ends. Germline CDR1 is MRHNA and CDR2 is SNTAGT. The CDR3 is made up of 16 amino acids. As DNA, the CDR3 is TGTGCCAGCAGTGTTGGGGGTAGCGCTGGGGCCAACGTCCTGACTTTC. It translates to CASSVGGSAGANVLTF.

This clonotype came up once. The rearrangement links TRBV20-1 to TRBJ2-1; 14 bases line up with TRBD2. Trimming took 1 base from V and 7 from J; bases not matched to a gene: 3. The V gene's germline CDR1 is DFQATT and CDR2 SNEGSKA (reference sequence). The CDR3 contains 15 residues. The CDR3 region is CSARVGTSGGNEQFF. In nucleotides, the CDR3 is TGCAGTGCTAGAGTGGGGACTAGCGGGGGAAATGAGCAGTTCTTC.

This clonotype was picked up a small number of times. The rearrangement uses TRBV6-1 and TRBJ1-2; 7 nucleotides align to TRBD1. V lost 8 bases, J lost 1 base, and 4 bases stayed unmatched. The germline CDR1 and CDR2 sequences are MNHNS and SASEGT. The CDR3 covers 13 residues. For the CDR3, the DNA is TGTGCCAGCGGTAGGGACAGTAACTATGGCTACACCTTC. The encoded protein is CASGRDSNYGYTF.

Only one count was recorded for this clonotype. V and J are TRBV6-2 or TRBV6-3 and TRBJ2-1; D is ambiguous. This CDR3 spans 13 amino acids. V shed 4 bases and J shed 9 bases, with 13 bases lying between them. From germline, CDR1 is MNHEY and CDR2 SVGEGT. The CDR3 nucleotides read TGTGCCAGCAGTTGGGGTTGGGCAGTTGAGCAGTTCTTC. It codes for CASSWGWAVEQFF.

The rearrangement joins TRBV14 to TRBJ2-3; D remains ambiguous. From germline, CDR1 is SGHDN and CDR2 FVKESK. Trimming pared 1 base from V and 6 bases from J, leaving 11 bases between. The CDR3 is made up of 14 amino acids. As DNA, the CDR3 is TGTGCCAGCAGCCAAGGGGTAATACCCGATACGCAGTATTTT. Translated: CASSQGVIPDTQYF.

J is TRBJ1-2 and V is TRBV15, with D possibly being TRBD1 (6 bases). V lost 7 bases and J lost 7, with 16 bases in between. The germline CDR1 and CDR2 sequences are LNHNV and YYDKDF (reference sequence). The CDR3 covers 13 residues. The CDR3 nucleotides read TGTGCCACCAAACGGGACAACTGGCGTGGCTACACCTTC. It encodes CATKRDNWRGYTF.

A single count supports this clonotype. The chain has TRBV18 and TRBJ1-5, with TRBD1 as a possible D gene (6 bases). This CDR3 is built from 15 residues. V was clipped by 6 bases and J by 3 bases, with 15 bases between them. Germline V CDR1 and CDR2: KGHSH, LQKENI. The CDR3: CASSRTDSNNQPQHF. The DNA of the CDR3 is TGTGCCAGCTCCCGGACGGACAGTAACAATCAGCCCCAGCATTTT.

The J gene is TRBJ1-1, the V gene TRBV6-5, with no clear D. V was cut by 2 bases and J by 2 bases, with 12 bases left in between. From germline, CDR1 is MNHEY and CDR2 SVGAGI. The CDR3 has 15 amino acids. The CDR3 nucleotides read TGTGCCAGCAGTTACCGCCGGGGAAAAAACACTGAAGCTTTCTTT. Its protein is CASSYRRGKNTEAFF.